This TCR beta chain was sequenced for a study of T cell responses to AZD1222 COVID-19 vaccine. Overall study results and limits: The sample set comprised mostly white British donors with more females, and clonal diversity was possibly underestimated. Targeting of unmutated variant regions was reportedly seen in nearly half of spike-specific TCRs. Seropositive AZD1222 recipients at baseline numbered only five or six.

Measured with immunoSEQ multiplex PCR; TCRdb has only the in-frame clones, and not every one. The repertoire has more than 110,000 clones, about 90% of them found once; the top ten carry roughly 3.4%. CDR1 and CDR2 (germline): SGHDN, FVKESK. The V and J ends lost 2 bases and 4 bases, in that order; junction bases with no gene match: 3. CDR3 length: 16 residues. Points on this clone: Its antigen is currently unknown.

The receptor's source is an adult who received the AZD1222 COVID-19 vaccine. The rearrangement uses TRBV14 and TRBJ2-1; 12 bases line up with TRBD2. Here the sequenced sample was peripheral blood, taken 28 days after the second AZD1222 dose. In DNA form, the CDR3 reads TGTGCCAGCAGCCAATACACTAGCGGGAGGTACAATGAGCAGTTCTTC. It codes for CASSQYTSGRYNEQFF.